What follows are 25 T cell receptor beta chains derived from one specimen sequenced in a study of CD8+ T cells in alopecia areata. Investigators isolated RNA and reverse transcribed it into cDNA to act as the sequencing template. TCRdb keeps only in-frame clones here, not all; method: immunoSEQ multiplex PCR. The repertoire holds 150,000 or so clones, with 87% as singletons. The source was CD8+ T cells sorted from blood, collected at week 0. The receptors originated from a human donor with alopecia areata.

The V and J genes are TRBV27 and TRBJ1-1; TRBD1 is a possible D gene (6 bases). The V gene's germline CDR1 is MNHEY and CDR2 SMNVEV (reference sequence). V was cut by 2 bases and J by 3 bases, with 10 bases left in between. The CDR3 covers 14 residues. The CDR3 loop is CASSLGTGYTEAFF. DNA of the CDR3: TGTGCCAGCAGTTTAGGAACAGGGTACACTGAAGCTTTCTTT.

This clone has a single count. The rearrangement joins TRBV7-9 to TRBJ1-3; a possible D gene is TRBD1 (5 bases). The V end was cut by 5 bases, the J end by 0 bases, with 11 bases between. CDR1 is SEHNR, CDR2 FQNEAQ, per germline (reference sequence). The CDR3 sequence is 15 residues long. The CDR3 is CASSPGTLSGNTIYF. DNA for the CDR3: TGTGCCAGCAGCCCAGGGACCCTCTCTGGAAACACCATATATTTT. Full variable domain (rest looked up from reference TRBV7-9 and TRBJ1-3): DTGVSQNPRHKITKRGQNVTFRCDPISEHNRLYWYRQTLGQGPEFLTYFQNEAQLEKSRLLSDRFSAERPKGSFSTLEIQRTEQGDSAMYLCASSPGTLSGNTIYFGEGSWLTVV.

The rearrangement uses TRBV27 and TRBJ1-4, with D perhaps TRBD1 (6 bases). This CDR3 contains 17 residues. The V and J ends lost 5 bases and 0 bases respectively, with 16 bases between them. CDR1 and CDR2 from the germline V gene are MNHEY and SMNVEV (reference sequence). The CDR3 coding sequence is TGTGCCAGCAGTCCCCTCCTTGACAGGACAACTAATGAAAAACTGTTTTTT. It translates to CASSPLLDRTTNEKLFF.

On this clone: The same CDR3 arises from other DNA sequences in this sample as well. The CDR3 coding sequence is TGTGCCAGCAGCCTACTAGATACGCAGTATTTT. Translating gives CASSLLDTQYF. V gene TRBV7-9 combines with J gene TRBJ2-3; D ambiguous. The V end lost 5 bases, the J end lost 5 bases, and 5 bases lay between the germline ends. The germline V gene has CDR1 SEHNR and CDR2 FQNEAQ (reference sequence). This CDR3 region has 11 residues.

This clone was observed a handful of times. The chain recombines TRBV2 with TRBJ1-4; 7 bases are shared with TRBD1. J lost 5 bases, V lost 6 bases, and 6 bases had no gene match. From germline, CDR1 is SNHLY and CDR2 FYNNEI. The CDR3 runs to 14 residues. The CDR3 nucleotides are TGTGCCAGCAGCGCTAGACAGGGAAATGAAAAACTGTTTTTT. Translating gives CASSARQGNEKLFF.

A single count supports this clone. The chain couples TRBV27 to TRBJ2-1, with no clear D. V lost 7 bases to trimming and J lost 2 bases, with 9 bases between them. CDR1 is MNHEY and CDR2 is SMNVEV in the germline V gene (reference sequence). The CDR3 totals 13 residues. The CDR3 DNA reads TGTGCCAGCAAACCGGGTCCCTACAATGAGCAGTTCTTC. Translation gives CASKPGPYNEQFF.

CDR3 amino acids: CSVEMTSGPGLTDTQYF. Written as DNA, the CDR3 is TGCAGCGTTGAAATGACTAGCGGGCCTGGTCTCACAGATACGCAGTATTTT. The chain combines TRBV29-1 with TRBJ2-3, with TRBD2 identical over 10 bases. The CDR3 has 17 amino acids. The trim removed 2 bases at V and 2 bases at J, leaving 10 bases unmatched. Germline loops: CDR1 SQVTM, CDR2 ANQGSEA.

This rearrangement joins TRBV14 to TRBJ2-5, with 12 nucleotides matching TRBD1. The V gene's germline CDR1 is SGHDN and CDR2 FVKESK. This CDR3 contains 16 residues. J was trimmed by 2 bases and V by 3 bases; bases with no gene match: 4. The CDR3 loop reads CASSQLGQGAQETQYF. The CDR3 region has the DNA TGTGCCAGCAGCCAGCTGGGACAGGGGGCTCAAGAGACCCAGTACTTC.

This sequence joins TRBV9 and TRBJ2-5, with 11 bases aligning to TRBD2. The CDR3 is 16 residues long. The germline V gene has CDR1 SGDLS and CDR2 YYNGEE. Trimming cost V 5 bases and J 2 bases; bases outside gene matches: 8. For the CDR3, the DNA is TGTGCCAGCAGTTCGCTAGCGGGAGGAACTCAAGAGACCCAGTACTTC. As protein: CASSSLAGGTQETQYF.

This clone has only one observation. The V gene is TRBV2, the J gene TRBJ1-4; D gene uncertain. CDR3 length equals 11 residues. With 6 bases removed from V and 6 bases from J, the gap between germline ends came to 5 bases. Germline CDR1 SNHLY, CDR2 FYNNEI. In DNA form, the CDR3 reads TGTGCCAGCAGGGACCATGAAAAACTGTTTTTT. It translates to CASRDHEKLFF.

The J gene is TRBJ2-7, the V gene TRBV4-1; unclear D gene. This CDR3 has 12 residues. Germline loops: CDR1 MGHRA, CDR2 YSYEKL. The ends were cut back, 4 bases at V and 3 bases at J, with 7 bases in the middle. The CDR3 loop is CASSPGGYEQYF. The CDR3 coding sequence is TGCGCCAGCAGCCCCGGTGGCTACGAGCAGTACTTC.

The rearrangement links TRBV7-6 to TRBJ2-7; tentative D call: TRBD1 (6 bases). Trimming cost V 5 bases and J 0 bases, with 14 bases left between them. CDR1 SGHVS and CDR2 FNYEAQ come from the germline V gene. The CDR3 runs 15 residues. The CDR3 loop reads CASSPLQGSSYEQYF. DNA of the CDR3: TGTGCCAGCAGCCCCCTTCAGGGGAGCTCCTACGAGCAGTACTTC.

The chain links TRBV19 to TRBJ1-5, with D uncertain. V lost 7 bases and J lost 0, with 10 bases in between. The length of the CDR3 is 14 residues. Germline V gives CDR1 LNHDA, CDR2 SQIVND (reference sequence). The CDR3 protein is CASTHRHSNQPQHF. CDR3 DNA: TGTGCCAGTACCCACAGACATAGCAATCAGCCCCAGCATTTT.

This chain connects TRBV6-5 to TRBJ1-2; 7 positions agree with TRBD1. CDR1 and CDR2 (germline): MNHEY, SVGAGI. V dropped 4 bases and J dropped 3; count of bases not matched to a gene: 5. CDR3 length: 14 amino acids. CDR3 loop: CASSFGQADYGYTF. The CDR3 DNA is TGTGCCAGCAGTTTCGGACAGGCCGACTATGGCTACACCTTC.

The rearrangement links TRBV4-2 to TRBJ2-7, with no clear D. This CDR3 region has 11 residues. Germline V gene data show CDR1 as LGHNA and CDR2 as YNFKEQ. The ends were cut back, 0 bases at V and 7 bases at J, with 4 bases in the middle. Here the CDR3 reads CASSQEREQYF. The CDR3 nucleotides are TGTGCCAGCAGCCAAGAGCGAGAGCAGTACTTC.

The J gene is TRBJ2-2, the V gene TRBV4-1; D is unresolved. CDR1 MGHRA and CDR2 YSYEKL come from the germline V gene. V gave up 0 bases and J gave up 8 bases, with 16 bases separating them. The CDR3 loop spans 16 amino acids. The DNA for the CDR3 is TGCGCCAGCAGCCAAGATATGGTAGCCGAATGGGGGGAGCTGTTTTTT. Translated: CASSQDMVAEWGELFF.

The chain has TRBV6-5 and TRBJ1-1, with 10 bases that match TRBD1. J was trimmed by 8 bases and V by 5 bases; bases with no gene match: 8. CDR3 size: 14 residues. CDR1 MNHEY and CDR2 SVGAGI come from the germline V gene. The CDR3 DNA reads TGTGCCAGCAGTACCGGGACAGGGGCAAGGGAAGCTTTCTTT. It encodes CASSTGTGAREAFF.

This chain uses TRBV4-1 with TRBJ2-1; 8 nucleotides line up with TRBD2. CDR1 and CDR2 from the germline V gene are MGHRA and YSYEKL. CDR3 length: 16 amino acids. V lost 0 bases, J lost 7 bases, and 8 bases stayed unmatched. The CDR3 is CASSQEFGGAANEQFF. The CDR3 DNA is TGCGCCAGCAGCCAAGAGTTCGGGGGGGCCGCAAATGAGCAGTTCTTC.

Of note for this clone: The sample holds other DNA sequences that translate to the same CDR3. The CDR3 loop reads CASTQGTEAFF. The CDR3 nucleotides read TGTGCCAGCACCCAAGGTACTGAAGCTTTCTTT. This rearrangement joins TRBV27 to TRBJ1-1; D uncertain. This CDR3 spans 11 amino acids. Germline loops: CDR1 MNHEY, CDR2 SMNVEV (reference sequence). V lost 7 bases, J lost 5 bases, and 8 bases lay in between.

V and J are TRBV5-5 and TRBJ2-7, with D possibly called TRBD1 or TRBD2 (5 bases each). Trimming pared 4 bases from V and 3 bases from J, leaving 17 bases between. CDR1 SGHKS and CDR2 YYEKEE come from the germline V gene (reference sequence). The length of the CDR3 is 15 residues. In DNA form, the CDR3 reads TGTGCCAGCAGCCAATTGACAGAAGGAGGCTACGAGCAGTACTTC. Protein product: CASSQLTEGGYEQYF.

The chain uses TRBV11-2 and TRBJ2-7; 9 bases line up with TRBD2. Trimming at V came to 5 bases and at J to 1 base, leaving 12 bases not matched to a gene. The CDR3 loop spans 17 amino acids. The germline gives CDR1 SGHAT, CDR2 FQNNGV. The CDR3 here is CASSPRGEREVSYEQYF. The CDR3 DNA reads TGTGCCAGCAGCCCGCGTGGGGAGCGGGAGGTATCCTACGAGCAGTACTTC.

The J gene is TRBJ2-6, the V gene TRBV2; 12 bases are a match to TRBD1. Germline loops: CDR1 SNHLY, CDR2 FYNNEI. Trimming removed 6 bases from V and 3 bases from J; junction bases left unmatched: 9. The CDR3 has 18 amino acids. The CDR3 reads CASSLTRDRGLGANVLTF. The CDR3 DNA is TGTGCCAGCAGCCTGACCCGGGACAGGGGGCTTGGGGCCAACGTCCTGACTTTC.

This chain uses TRBV9 with TRBJ2-5; D is perhaps TRBD1 or TRBD2 (5 bases each). The germline V gene has CDR1 SGDLS and CDR2 YYNGEE. V lost 3 bases and J 5 bases, leaving 11 bases between the germline ends. This CDR3 is built from 13 residues. The CDR3 is CASSAGAPETQYF. The CDR3 DNA is TGTGCCAGCAGCGCCGGGGCACCCGAGACCCAGTACTTC.

The chain couples TRBV11-2 to TRBJ2-3; no definite D call. Looked up from germline, CDR1 is SGHAT and CDR2 is FQNNGV. This CDR3 region has 16 residues. Trimming removed 1 base from V and 0 bases from J, with 11 bases in between. Here the CDR3 reads CASSLVSYGSTDTQYF. The DNA for the CDR3 is TGTGCCAGCAGCTTAGTATCATACGGAAGCACAGATACGCAGTATTTT.

The genes are TRBV4-1 and TRBJ1-2, with 8 bases that match TRBD1. CDR3 length: 17 residues. J lost 2 bases, V lost 0 bases, and 8 bases had no gene match. Germline V gene lookup returns CDR1 MGHRA and CDR2 YSYEKL. The CDR3 bases are TGCGCCAGCAGCCAAGATCAGACAGGGGATTACAACTATGGCTACACCTTC. It is translated as CASSQDQTGDYNYGYTF.